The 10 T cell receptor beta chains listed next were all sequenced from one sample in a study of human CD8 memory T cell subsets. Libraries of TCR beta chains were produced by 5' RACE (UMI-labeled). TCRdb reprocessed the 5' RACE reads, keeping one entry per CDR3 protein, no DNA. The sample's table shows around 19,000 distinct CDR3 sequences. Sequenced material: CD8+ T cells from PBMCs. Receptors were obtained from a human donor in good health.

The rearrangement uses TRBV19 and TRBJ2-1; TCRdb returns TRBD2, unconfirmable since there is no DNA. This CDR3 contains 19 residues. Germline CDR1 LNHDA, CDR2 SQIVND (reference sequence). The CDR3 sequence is CASSIVGSGGARTYNEQFF.

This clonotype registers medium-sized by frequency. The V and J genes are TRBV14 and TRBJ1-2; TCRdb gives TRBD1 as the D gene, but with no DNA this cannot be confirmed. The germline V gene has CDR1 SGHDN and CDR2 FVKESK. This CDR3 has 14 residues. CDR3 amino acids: CASSPGQGMGGYTF.

CDR3 region: CASSQGDRGGNEQFF. The chain carries TRBV7-6 and TRBJ2-1; TCRdb's D call of TRBD1 is untestable without DNA. Germline V gene lookup returns CDR1 SGHVS and CDR2 FNYEAQ. This CDR3 has 15 amino acids.

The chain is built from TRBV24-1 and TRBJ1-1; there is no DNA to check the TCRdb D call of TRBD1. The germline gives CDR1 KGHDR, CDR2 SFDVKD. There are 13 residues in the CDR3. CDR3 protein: CATSDWTGSEAFF.

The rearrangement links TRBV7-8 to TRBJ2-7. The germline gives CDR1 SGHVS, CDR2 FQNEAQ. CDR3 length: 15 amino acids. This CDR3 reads CASSLALGENYEQYF.

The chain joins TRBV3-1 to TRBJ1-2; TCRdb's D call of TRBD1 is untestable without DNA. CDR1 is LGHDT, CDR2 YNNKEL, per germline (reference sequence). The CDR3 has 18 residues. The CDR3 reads CASSQQKGPTGEESGYTF. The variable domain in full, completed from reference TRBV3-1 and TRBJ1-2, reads DTAVSQTPKYLVTQMGNDKSIKCEQNLGHDTMYWYKQDSKKFLKIMFSYNNKELIINETVPNRFSPKSPDKAHLNLHINSLELGDSAVYFCASSQQKGPTGEESGYTFGSGTRLTVV.

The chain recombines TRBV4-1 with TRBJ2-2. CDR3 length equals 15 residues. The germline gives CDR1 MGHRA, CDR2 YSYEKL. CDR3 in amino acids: CASSQDITTPGELFF.

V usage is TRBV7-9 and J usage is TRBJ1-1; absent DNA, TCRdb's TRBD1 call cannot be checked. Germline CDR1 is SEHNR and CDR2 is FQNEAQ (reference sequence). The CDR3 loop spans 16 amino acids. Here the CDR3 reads CASSQERAGGTTEAFF. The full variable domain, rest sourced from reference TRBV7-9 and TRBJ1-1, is DTGVSQNPRHKITKRGQNVTFRCDPISEHNRLYWYRQTLGQGPEFLTYFQNEAQLEKSRLLSDRFSAERPKGSFSTLEIQRTEQGDSAMYLCASSQERAGGTTEAFFGQGTRLTVV.

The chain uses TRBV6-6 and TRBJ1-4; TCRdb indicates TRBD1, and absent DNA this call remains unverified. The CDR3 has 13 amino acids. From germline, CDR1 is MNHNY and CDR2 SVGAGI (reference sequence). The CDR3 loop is CASSLTGREKLFF.

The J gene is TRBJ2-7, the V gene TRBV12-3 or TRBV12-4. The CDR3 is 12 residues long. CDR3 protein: CATARNSVEQYF.